The 29 T cell receptor beta chains reported below all come from one sample, sequenced in a study of shared clonotypes between healthy human individuals. Clones were read by immunoSEQ multiplex PCR, and TCRdb kept only the in-frame ones, dropping some. Among about 300,000 clones listed, about 74% were seen once. Sequences were obtained from memory CD4+ T cells sorted from blood. Subset denoted: CD45RA-negative fraction. All receptors derive from a man aged 25 to 40 in good health.

A word on this clone: It is unclear where the CDR3 begins or ends on the DNA, so no DNA is shown, and the CDR3 is as TCRdb lists it. This chain joins TRBV6-1 and TRBJ1-2; the table's D call, TRBD1, has no DNA check behind it. CDR1 is MNHNS and CDR2 is SASEGT in the germline V gene. The CDR3 has 14 residues if both end residues are counted. Here the CDR3 reads CASSRDVARGSPFF.

The J gene is TRBJ2-4, the V gene TRBV30; D remains ambiguous. V dropped 0 bases and J dropped 0 bases, with 9 bases sitting between them. Germline-derived CDR1 and CDR2 are GTSNPN and SVGIG (reference sequence). There are 15 residues in the CDR3. DNA of the CDR3: TGTGCCTGGAGTGTCCAGATACTAGCCAAAAACATTCAGTACTTC. It encodes CAWSVQILAKNIQYF.

There are a few counts of this clone. The chain employs TRBV14 and TRBJ2-3, with D tentatively TRBD2 (5 bases). Trimming left V 0 bases short and J 4 bases short, with 14 bases between. CDR1 SGHDN and CDR2 FVKESK come from the germline V gene. The length of the CDR3 is 16 residues. The CDR3 bases are TGTGCCAGCAGCCAAGATCCCCGGGATTGGGCAGATACGCAGTATTTT. It specifies CASSQDPRDWADTQYF.

The genes are TRBV18 and TRBJ1-5; D is undetermined. V was clipped by 3 bases and J by 2 bases, with 8 bases between them. Germline CDR1 reads KGHSH; CDR2 reads LQKENI. The CDR3 runs 14 residues. The CDR3 here is CASSPTAGNQPQHF. Written as DNA, the CDR3 is TGTGCCAGCTCACCCACGGCCGGCAATCAGCCCCAGCATTTT.

The rearrangement uses TRBV25-1 and TRBJ2-2, with a tentative D call TRBD2 (5 bases). The CDR3 sequence is 17 residues long. V was clipped by 3 bases and J by 7 bases, with 21 bases between them. In germline, CDR1 is MGHDK, CDR2 SYGVNS. CDR3 loop: CASSDPYSGLGSGELFF. The CDR3 coding sequence is TGTGCCAGCAGTGACCCCTATTCCGGGCTGGGGAGCGGGGAGCTGTTTTTT.

As to this clone: This specimen includes other DNA sequences encoding the same CDR3. The J gene is TRBJ2-2, the V gene TRBV4-1; 11 bases fit TRBD2. The CDR3 extends over 16 amino acids. Germline V gives CDR1 MGHRA, CDR2 YSYEKL. V was clipped by 1 base and J by 4 bases; unmatched bases: 2. DNA of the CDR3: TGCGCCAGCAGCCAAGGGACTAGCGGGCGCACCGGGGAGCTGTTTTTT. Translated: CASSQGTSGRTGELFF.

This chain connects TRBV5-1 to TRBJ2-7; D gene unclear. Trimming took off 1 base at V and 2 bases at J, with 10 bases between the two ends. Germline lookup yields CDR1 SGHRS and CDR2 YFSETQ. The CDR3 consists of 14 residues. The CDR3, as DNA: TGCGCCAGCAGCTTGCGGAGAGACCCCTACGAGCAGTACTTC. This translates into CASSLRRDPYEQYF.

This clone was detected many times. The chain joins TRBV10-2 to TRBJ2-1, with 8 nucleotides matching TRBD2. Germline CDR1 reads WSHSY; CDR2 reads SAAADI. This CDR3 has 16 amino acids. The trim removed 4 bases at V and 2 bases at J, leaving 7 bases unmatched. The CDR3 sequence: CASSGTGGGAYNEQFF. DNA of the CDR3: TGCGCCAGCAGTGGGACGGGAGGGGGTGCCTACAATGAGCAGTTCTTC.

V is TRBV7-6 and J is TRBJ2-1; TRBD1 aligns across 7 bases. The V gene's germline CDR1 is SGHVS and CDR2 FNYEAQ. Unmatched junction bases numbered 1, after V lost 1 base and J lost 4 bases. The CDR3 length is 14 residues. The DNA for the CDR3 is TGTGCCAGCAGCTTAGTACAGGGGTACAATGAGCAGTTCTTC. This sequence encodes CASSLVQGYNEQFF.

In this sample, this clone turned up a few times. V and J are TRBV6-1 and TRBJ2-1; 9 bases line up with TRBD1. V shed 0 bases, J shed 3 bases, and the junction held 3 bases outside the gene matches. The CDR3 loop spans 16 amino acids. Germline CDR1 and CDR2: MNHNS and SASEGT. The CDR3 spells CASSEAPTGGYNEQFF. CDR3 in DNA: TGTGCCAGCAGTGAAGCCCCGACAGGGGGCTACAATGAGCAGTTCTTC.

This clone was seen a handful of times. The chain recombines TRBV4-1 with TRBJ1-4; D is uncertain. The CDR3 loop spans 16 amino acids. Germline assignment: CDR1 MGHRA and CDR2 YSYEKL. The V end was cut by 0 bases, the J end by 3 bases, with 11 bases between. The CDR3 DNA reads as TGCGCCAGCAGCCAAGATCTCGGAAGTCCTAATGAAAAACTGTTTTTT. This encodes CASSQDLGSPNEKLFF.

The V call is TRBV5-1, the J call TRBJ2-3; D may correspond to TRBD1 or TRBD2 (5 bases each). In germline, CDR1 is SGHRS, CDR2 YFSETQ. This CDR3 is 15 amino acids long. The ends were cut back, 1 base at V and 4 bases at J, with 13 bases in the middle. CDR3 DNA: TGCGCCAGCAGCTTGATAGGGACCCTGCCAGATACGCAGTATTTT. Residues: CASSLIGTLPDTQYF.

This clone appeared once. This rearrangement joins TRBV28 to TRBJ2-1, with D maybe TRBD2 (6 bases). Germline CDR1 reads MDHEN; CDR2 reads SYDVKM. CDR3 length: 16 amino acids. Trimming stripped 2 bases from V and 0 bases from J, with 11 bases between. The CDR3 bases are TGTGCCAGCAGTTTAGCGGGATTAAGCTCCTACAATGAGCAGTTCTTC. Encoded protein: CASSLAGLSSYNEQFF.

This clone occurred many times. The chain joins TRBV7-9 to TRBJ2-1; 9 bases align to TRBD1. Germline CDR1 and CDR2: SEHNR and FQNEAQ (reference sequence). The CDR3 is made up of 15 amino acids. The V gene end was trimmed by 7 bases and the J gene end by 7 bases; junction bases not matched to a gene: 11. The chain's CDR3 is CASTAGTGIFNEQFF. In nucleotides, the CDR3 is TGTGCCAGCACCGCCGGGACAGGGATTTTTAATGAGCAGTTCTTC.

This clone was picked up a small number of times. The CDR3 DNA reads TGTGCCAGCAGTGGACTAGCGGGATACGAGCAGTACTTC. As protein: CASSGLAGYEQYF. The chain employs TRBV6-4 and TRBJ2-7; 11 bases fit TRBD2. The CDR3 is made up of 13 amino acids. Per the germline V gene, CDR1 is MRHNA and CDR2 is SNTAGT. Losses at the gene ends were 4 bases for V and 4 bases for J; bases not matched to a gene: 0.

This clone has more than one count but fewer than ten. The genes are TRBV5-1 and TRBJ1-3, with a weak D call TRBD1 (5 bases). Trimming pared 4 bases from V and 9 bases from J, leaving 17 bases between. Germline-derived CDR1 and CDR2 are SGHRS and YFSETQ. There are 14 residues in the CDR3. The CDR3 DNA is TGCGCCAGCAGCCCGAATAGGGGTGGGGCCACCATATATTTT. As protein: CASSPNRGGATIYF.

The chain employs TRBV11-2 and TRBJ2-7; D remains unclear. This CDR3 has 12 amino acids. Trimming cost V 1 base and J 4 bases, with 5 bases left between them. Germline CDR1 is SGHAT and CDR2 is FQNNGV. CDR3 protein: CASSLGIYEQYF. In DNA form, the CDR3 reads TGTGCCAGCAGCTTAGGCATATACGAGCAGTACTTC.

This clone was observed many times. Other nucleotide sequences from this sample produce the same CDR3. The CDR3 here is CASSGQANQPQHF. For the CDR3, the DNA is TGTGCCAGCAGTGGACAGGCCAATCAGCCCCAGCATTTT. This chain connects TRBV18 to TRBJ1-5, with 7 nucleotides matching TRBD1. Germline values: CDR1 KGHSH, CDR2 LQKENI. Trimming cost V 8 bases and J 3 bases; bases outside gene matches: 4. The CDR3 spans 13 residues.

This clone appeared a single time. This chain links TRBV5-4 with TRBJ2-6; 9 positions agree with TRBD1. V lost 4 bases, J lost 2 bases, and 7 bases stayed unmatched. CDR1 is SGHNT, CDR2 YYREEE, per germline (reference sequence). The CDR3 loop spans 17 amino acids. Written as DNA, the CDR3 is TGTGCCAGCAGCCCCCGGGACAGGGTCACTGGGGCCAACGTCCTGACTTTC. Translated, it gives CASSPRDRVTGANVLTF. Full variable domain (outside the CDR3, taken from reference TRBV5-4 and TRBJ2-6): ETGVTQSPTHLIKTRGQQVTLRCSSQSGHNTVSWYQQALGQGPQFIFQYYREEENGRGNFPPRFSGLQFPNYSSELNVNALELDDSALYLCASSPRDRVTGANVLTFGAGSRLTVL.

CDR3 protein: CASSYSDGGWDEAFF. CDR3 coding DNA: TGTGCCAGCAGTTACTCCGACGGGGGCTGGGATGAAGCTTTCTTT. The chain joins TRBV6-6 to TRBJ1-1, with D possibly matching TRBD1 (6 bases). The V and J ends lost 0 bases and 7 bases respectively, with 15 bases between them. The CDR3 has 15 residues. Looked up from germline, CDR1 is MNHNY and CDR2 is SVGAGI (reference sequence).

The J gene is TRBJ2-5, the V gene TRBV11-2; 8 bases match TRBD1. CDR3 length equals 16 residues. Germline values: CDR1 SGHAT, CDR2 FQNNGV. The trim removed 2 bases at V and 3 bases at J, leaving 8 bases unmatched. The CDR3 sequence is CASSLLSGTGEETQYF. CDR3 nucleotides: TGTGCCAGCAGCTTACTTTCCGGGACAGGTGAAGAGACCCAGTACTTC.

The rearrangement links TRBV7-3 to TRBJ2-2; 9 bases align to TRBD1. CDR1 SGHTA and CDR2 FQGTGA come from the germline V gene. The trim removed 5 bases at V and 6 bases at J, leaving 13 bases unmatched. This CDR3 spans 17 amino acids. The CDR3 nucleotides read TGTGCCAGCAGCCGTGGAGGGACAGGGAGTTTGGCCGGGGAGCTGTTTTTT. Translating it yields CASSRGGTGSLAGELFF.

This chain connects TRBV15 to TRBJ1-4, with D possibly TRBD1 on 6 matching bases. Germline assignment: CDR1 LNHNV and CDR2 YYDKDF (reference sequence). The CDR3 is 16 residues long. V lost 0 bases to trimming and J lost 14 bases, with 22 bases between them. The CDR3 region has the DNA TGTGCCACCAGCAGAGATTCCGGGGGCTACGATGGTCGGCTGTTTTTT. This translates into CATSRDSGGYDGRLFF.

The chain couples TRBV5-1 to TRBJ2-2; the match to TRBD1 covers 9 bases. The CDR3 is 16 residues long. J lost 3 bases, V lost 4 bases, and 7 bases had no gene match. The germline V gene encodes CDR1 SGHRS and CDR2 YFSETQ. CDR3 bases: TGCGCCAGCAGCGTTACAGGGGGCAGAGACACCGGGGAGCTGTTTTTT. It codes for CASSVTGGRDTGELFF.

This clone is a singleton in its sample. This sequence joins TRBV10-1 and TRBJ1-1; D is uncertain. Germline lookup yields CDR1 WNHNN and CDR2 SYGVQD (reference sequence). The V and J ends lost 4 bases and 6 bases respectively, with 18 bases between them. This CDR3 has 15 amino acids. CDR3 loop: CASSGVSQTGAEAFF. Here the CDR3 DNA reads TGCGCCAGCAGTGGGGTGTCTCAAACTGGGGCTGAAGCTTTCTTT.

The chain combines TRBV18 with TRBJ2-7; 10 bases are a match to TRBD2. The CDR3 contains 16 residues. After removal of 6 bases from V and 2 bases from J, the junction contained 10 bases not matched to a gene. Germline V gives CDR1 KGHSH, CDR2 LQKENI. CDR3 residues: CASSAELAGRAYEQYF. The CDR3 coding sequence is TGTGCCAGCTCGGCCGAACTAGCGGGGAGAGCCTACGAGCAGTACTTC.

This chain links TRBV29-1 with TRBJ1-1; D is unresolved. Germline CDR1 reads SQVTM; CDR2 reads ANQGSEA. This CDR3 is 12 amino acids long. The V and J ends lost 8 bases and 0 bases respectively, with 10 bases between them. Here the CDR3 DNA reads TGCAGCCTAAGGACTCTGAACACTGAAGCTTTCTTT. Translating gives CSLRTLNTEAFF. Complete variable domain (other parts from reference TRBV29-1 and TRBJ1-1): SAVISQKPSRDICQRGTSLTIQCQVDSQVTMMFWYRQQPGQSLTLIATANQGSEATYESGFVIDKFPISRPNLTFSTLTVSNMSPEDSSIYLCSLRTLNTEAFFGQGTRLTVV.

The chain couples TRBV7-2 to TRBJ2-3, with 7 bases that match TRBD2. The CDR3 contains 17 residues. V lost 0 bases to trimming and J lost 3 bases; unmatched junction nucleotides: 9. Per the germline V gene, CDR1 is SGHTA and CDR2 is FQGNSA. In nucleotides, the CDR3 is TGTGCCAGCAGCTTAGCCCTTAGCGGGCGAGGGACAGATACGCAGTATTTT. Its translation is CASSLALSGRGTDTQYF.

The J gene is TRBJ2-7, the V gene TRBV5-4, with D unresolved. Trimming took 4 bases from V and 6 from J, leaving 17 bases between them. Germline CDR1 and CDR2: SGHNT and YYREEE (reference sequence). This CDR3 is 14 amino acids long. The CDR3 reads CASSPASRPGEQYF. The CDR3 DNA is TGTGCCAGCAGCCCCGCCTCCCGTCCGGGCGAGCAGTACTTC.